This T cell receptor beta chain emerged from a study of cytomegalovirus exposure and HLA in healthy donors. The study, taken as a whole, reports: According to reports, the classifier identified cytomegalovirus status with high specificity and sensitivity.

Amplification used 60 Vbeta primers and 13 Jbeta primers. Here immunoSEQ multiplex PCR was the method, and the copy in TCRdb shows in-frame clones only, minus some. Of about 140,000 clones listed, 70% to 85% are singletons. As regards this clone: Its specificity is unknown.

The origin of this receptor is a male donor in good health and CMV-seronegative. The material sequenced was PBMCs.

This CDR3 is CASRTGVFSYEQYF. CDR3 nucleotide sequence: TGTGCCAGCAGGACAGGGGTCTTCTCCTACGAGCAGTACTTC. This rearrangement joins TRBV6-5 to TRBJ2-7, with 8 bases identical to TRBD1. Per the germline V gene, CDR1 is MNHEY and CDR2 is SVGAGI. This CDR3 region has 14 residues. V gave up 6 bases and J gave up 0 bases; unmatched junction bases: 4.